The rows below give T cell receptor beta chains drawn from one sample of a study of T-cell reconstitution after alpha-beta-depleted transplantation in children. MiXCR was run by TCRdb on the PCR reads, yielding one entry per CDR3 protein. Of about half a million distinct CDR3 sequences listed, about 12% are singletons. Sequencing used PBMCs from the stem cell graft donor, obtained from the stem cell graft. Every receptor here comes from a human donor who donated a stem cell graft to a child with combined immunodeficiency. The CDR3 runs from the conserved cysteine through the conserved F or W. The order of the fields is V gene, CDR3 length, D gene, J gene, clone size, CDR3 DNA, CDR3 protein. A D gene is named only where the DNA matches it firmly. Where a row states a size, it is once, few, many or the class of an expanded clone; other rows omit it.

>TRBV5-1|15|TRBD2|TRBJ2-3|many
TGCGCCAGCAGCTTGGCGGCGGGGGGCACAGATACGCAGTATTTT
CASSLAAGGTDTQYF
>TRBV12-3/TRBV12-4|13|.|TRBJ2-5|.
TGTGCCAGCAGTTTAGGCATCGTTCAGACCCAGTACTTC
CASSLGIVQTQYF
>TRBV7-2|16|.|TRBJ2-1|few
TGTGCCAGCAGTTGGGGGGCCCAGCGGGGCTACAATGAGCAGTTCTTC
CASSWGAQRGYNEQFF
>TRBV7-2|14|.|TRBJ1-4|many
TGTGCCAGCAGCTTAGACCGCGCTAATGAAAAACTGTTTTTT
CASSLDRANEKLFF
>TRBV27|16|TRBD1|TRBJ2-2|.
TGTGCCAGCAGTTTGACCGGGACAGGGGGTATCGGGGAGCTGTTTTTT
CASSLTGTGGIGELFF
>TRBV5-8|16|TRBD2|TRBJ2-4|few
TGTGCCAGCAGCTTGAATTTGGCGGGGGGGGCGGACATTCAGTACTTC
CASSLNLAGGADIQYF
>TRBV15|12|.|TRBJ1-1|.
TGTGCCACCGGTTGGGTGGGCACTGAAGCTTTCTTT
CATGWVGTEAFF
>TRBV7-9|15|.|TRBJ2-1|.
TGTGCCAGCAGCTTTCCACTCCCTGGGGCTACTGAGCAGTTCTTC
CASSFPLPGATEQFF
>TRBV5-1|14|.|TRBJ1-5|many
TGCGCCAGCAGCTTGGGACAGACCAATCAGCCCCAGCATTTT
CASSLGQTNQPQHF
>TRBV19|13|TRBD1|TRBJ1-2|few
TGTGCCAGTACTTGGACAGGGAGTTATGGCTACACCTTC
CASTWTGSYGYTF
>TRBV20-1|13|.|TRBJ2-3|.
TGCAGTGCTAGAGATCCAGGCACAGATACGCAGTATTTT
CSARDPGTDTQYF
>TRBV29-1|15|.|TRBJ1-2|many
TGCAGCGTAGACCGGGACGAGACGTCTAACTATGGCTACACCTTC
CSVDRDETSNYGYTF
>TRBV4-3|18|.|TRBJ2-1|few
TGCGCCAGCAGCCAATCCAGGTCCTTAGAGAGCTCCTACAATGAGCAGTTCTTC
CASSQSRSLESSYNEQFF
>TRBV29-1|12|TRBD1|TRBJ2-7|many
TGCAGCGCCAGACAGGGGGGTATGGTGCAGTACTTC
CSARQGGMVQYF
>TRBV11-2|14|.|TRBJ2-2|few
TGTGCCAGCAGCGGGGACGGGAACACCGGGGAGCTGTTTTTT
CASSGDGNTGELFF
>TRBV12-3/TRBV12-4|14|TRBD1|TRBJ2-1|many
TGTGCCAGCAGTAACCGGGACAGGGTCAATGAGCAGTTCTTC
CASSNRDRVNEQFF
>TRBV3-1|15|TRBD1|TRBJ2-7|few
TGTGCCAGCAGCCTGTCAAGACAGGGGGGCTACGAGCAGTACTTC
CASSLSRQGGYEQYF
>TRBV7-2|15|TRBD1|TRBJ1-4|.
TGTGCCAGCAGCTTATGGACAGGGAAGTCAGAAAAACTGTTTTTT
CASSLWTGKSEKLFF
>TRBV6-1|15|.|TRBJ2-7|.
TGTGCCAGCAGTGACGGGCCACGGCGGTCCTACGAGCAGTACTTC
CASSDGPRRSYEQYF
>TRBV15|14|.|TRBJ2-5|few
TGTGCCACCAGCAGAGGGGTCGTCCAAGAGACCCAGTACTTC
CATSRGVVQETQYF
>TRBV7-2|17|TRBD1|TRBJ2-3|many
TGTGCCAGCAGCGGGACAGGGGGAACAACTCACACAGATACGCAGTATTTT
CASSGTGGTTHTDTQYF
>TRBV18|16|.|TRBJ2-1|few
TGTGCCAGCTCACCACCTCGGATAAGCTCCTACAATGAGCAGTTCTTC
CASSPPRISSYNEQFF
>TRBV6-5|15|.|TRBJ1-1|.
TGTGCCAGCAGTTACTCGGGATCGGGGAGTACTGAAGCTTTCTTT
CASSYSGSGSTEAFF
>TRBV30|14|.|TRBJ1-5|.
TGTGCCTGGAGTGTAAGGAGGTTGGATCAGCCCCAGCATTTT
CAWSVRRLDQPQHF
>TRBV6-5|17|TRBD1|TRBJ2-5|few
TGTGCCAGCAGTTACCCCGAAGGGACAGGGAAGGGAGAGACCCAGTACTTC
CASSYPEGTGKGETQYF
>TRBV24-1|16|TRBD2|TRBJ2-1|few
TGTGCCACCAGTGATTTACGCGGGAGCTCCTACAATGAGCAGTTCTTC
CATSDLRGSSYNEQFF
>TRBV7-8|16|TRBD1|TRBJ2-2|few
TGTGCCAGCAGCTTAGGCAGGGGGCAGAACACCGGGGAGCTGTTTTTT
CASSLGRGQNTGELFF
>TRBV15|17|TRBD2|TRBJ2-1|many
TGTGCCACCAGCAGAGATATAATAGCGGGGGCCTCCAATGAGCAGTTCTTC
CATSRDIIAGASNEQFF
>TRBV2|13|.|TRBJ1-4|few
TGTGCCGGCTACGGCGCAACTAATGAAAAACTGTTTTTT
CAGYGATNEKLFF
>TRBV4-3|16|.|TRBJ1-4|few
TGCGCCAGCAGCCAAGGTACCGCCAGGGTGCAAGAAAAACTGTTTTTT
CASSQGTARVQEKLFF
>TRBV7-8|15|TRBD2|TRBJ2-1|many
TGTGCCAGCAGATCCCGACTAGCGACTTACAATGAGCAGTTCTTC
CASRSRLATYNEQFF
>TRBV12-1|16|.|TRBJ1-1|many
TGTGCCAGCAGCCTTCGACCGGGACAGGGAAGCCCTGAAGCTTTCTTT
CASSLRPGQGSPEAFF
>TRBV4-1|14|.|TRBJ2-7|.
TGCGCCAGCAGCCAAGAAGGGTATACCTACGAGCAGTACTTC
CASSQEGYTYEQYF
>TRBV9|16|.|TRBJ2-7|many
TGTGCCAGCAGCGTAGGTGTTTTCGGACGGTGGTACGAGCAGTACTTC
CASSVGVFGRWYEQYF
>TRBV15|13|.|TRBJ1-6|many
TGTGCCACCAGCAGAGATCACCCCTCACCCCTCCACTTT
CATSRDHPSPLHF
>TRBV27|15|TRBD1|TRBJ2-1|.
TGTGCCAGCAGTTTAGTCCCGGACAGGGAAAATGAGCAGTTCTTC
CASSLVPDRENEQFF
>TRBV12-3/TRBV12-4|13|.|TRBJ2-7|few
TGTGCCAGCAGACACACAGGGTCCGCAGAGCAGTACTTC
CASRHTGSAEQYF
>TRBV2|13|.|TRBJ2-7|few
TGTGCCAGCAGTGTGCTAGGCTTATACGAGCAGTACTTC
CASSVLGLYEQYF
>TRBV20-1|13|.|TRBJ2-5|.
TGCAGTAAAGTGGCGGGGTTGGTAGAGACCCAGTACTTC
CSKVAGLVETQYF
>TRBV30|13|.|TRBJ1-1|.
TGTGCCTGGAGTTTCGAACGAGACACTGAAGCTTTCTTT
CAWSFERDTEAFF
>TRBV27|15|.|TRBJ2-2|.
TGTGCCAGCAGTCCGGGACCCACGTACACCGGGGAGCTGTTTTTT
CASSPGPTYTGELFF
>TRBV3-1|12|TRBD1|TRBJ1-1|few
TGTGCCAGCAGCCAAGGGACAGGGCAAGCTTTCTTT
CASSQGTGQAFF
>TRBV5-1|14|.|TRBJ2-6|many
TGTGCCAGCAGCTTAAGCTCTGGGGCCAACGTCCTGACTTTC
CASSLSSGANVLTF
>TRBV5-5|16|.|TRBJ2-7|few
TGTGCCAGCAGCTTGGCGTCCCAGCCCGTCTCCTACGAGCAGTACTTC
CASSLASQPVSYEQYF
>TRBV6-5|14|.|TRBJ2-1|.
TGTGCCAGCAGTTACACGGACAGACACAATGAGCAGTTCTTC
CASSYTDRHNEQFF
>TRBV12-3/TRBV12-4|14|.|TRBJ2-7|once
TGTGCCAGCAGTTTCGGGGGACAGCACTACGAGCAGTACTTC
CASSFGGQHYEQYF
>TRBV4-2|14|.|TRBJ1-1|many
TGTGCCAGCAGCCCACAGCTTATGAACACTGAAGCTTTCTTT
CASSPQLMNTEAFF
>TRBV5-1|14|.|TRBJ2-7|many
TGCGCCAGCAGCTTGGGTCGCAGGGACTACGAGCAGTACTTC
CASSLGRRDYEQYF
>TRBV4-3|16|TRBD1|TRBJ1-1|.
TGCGCCAGCAGCCAATCCTTGGGACAGATGAACACTGAAGCTTTCTTT
CASSQSLGQMNTEAFF
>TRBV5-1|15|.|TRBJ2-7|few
TGCGCCAGCAGCTTGGATGGTCCAGGGTCCTACGAGCAGTACTTC
CASSLDGPGSYEQYF
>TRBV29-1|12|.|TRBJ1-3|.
TGCAGCGTTGAATGGGGACCAAACACCATATATTTT
CSVEWGPNTIYF
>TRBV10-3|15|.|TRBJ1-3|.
TGTGCCATCAGTGCCGACAAGCTCTCTGGAAACACCATATATTTT
CAISADKLSGNTIYF
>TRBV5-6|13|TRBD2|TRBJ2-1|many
TGTGCCAGCAGACCGCTAGCGGGCAATGAGCAGTTCTTC
CASRPLAGNEQFF